This T cell receptor (beta chain) was profiled in a study of blood T cell repertoires in COVID-19. Study context: Specimens from acute and convalescent COVID-19 originated in the United States, Italy and Spain. T cells, B-cell-depleted T cells, or PBMCs supplied cDNA or gDNA.

In the original workflow: Amplifying reference gene primers gave estimates of nucleated cell counts. Generated by immunoSEQ multiplex PCR, the TCRdb table keeps only in-frame clones and is missing some. Clone size and V and J calls were adopted from that table, with D and trimming inferred from the DNA. The sample lists some 300,000 clones, approximately 90% occurring once. CDR3 size: 15 residues. V lost 6 bases and J lost 4; bases outside the gene matches: 11. CDR1 is SNHLY, CDR2 FYNNEI, per germline. Sample: peripheral blood. The receptor's source is a man aged 18 to 30 with active or convalescent COVID-19. J is TRBJ1-2 and V is TRBV2; 7 nucleotides line up with TRBD1. This CDR3 is CASSPRQGWPYGYTF. CDR3 bases: TGTGCCAGCAGCCCAAGACAGGGATGGCCCTATGGCTACACCTTC.